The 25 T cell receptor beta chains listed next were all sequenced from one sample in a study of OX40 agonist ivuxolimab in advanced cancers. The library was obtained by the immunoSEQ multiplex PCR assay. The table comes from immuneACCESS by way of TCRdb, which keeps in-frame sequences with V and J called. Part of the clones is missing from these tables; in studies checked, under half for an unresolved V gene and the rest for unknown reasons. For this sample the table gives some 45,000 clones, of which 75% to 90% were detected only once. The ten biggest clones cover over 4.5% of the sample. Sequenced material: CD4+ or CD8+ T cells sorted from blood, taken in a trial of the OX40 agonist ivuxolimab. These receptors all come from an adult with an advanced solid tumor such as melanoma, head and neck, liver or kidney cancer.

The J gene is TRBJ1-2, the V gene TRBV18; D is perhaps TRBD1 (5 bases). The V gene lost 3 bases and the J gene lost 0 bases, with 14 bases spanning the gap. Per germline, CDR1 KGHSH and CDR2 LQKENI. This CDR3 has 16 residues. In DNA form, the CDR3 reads TGTGCCAGCTCACCGCGAACCACAGGACCTAACTATGGCTACACCTTC. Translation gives CASSPRTTGPNYGYTF.

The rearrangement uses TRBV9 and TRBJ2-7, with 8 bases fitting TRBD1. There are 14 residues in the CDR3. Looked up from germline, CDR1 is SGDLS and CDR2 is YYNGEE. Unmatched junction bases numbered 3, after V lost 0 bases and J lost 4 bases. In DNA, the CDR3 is TGTGCCAGCAGCGTAGATGACAGGGGTTACGAGCAGTACTTC. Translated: CASSVDDRGYEQYF.

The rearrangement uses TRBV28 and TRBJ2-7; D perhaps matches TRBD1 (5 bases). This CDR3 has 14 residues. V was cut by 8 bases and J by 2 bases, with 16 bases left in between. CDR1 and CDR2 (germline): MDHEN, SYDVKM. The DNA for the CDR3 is TGTGCCAGCTCAGGGTCCAACAACGCCTACGAGCAGTACTTC. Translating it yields CASSGSNNAYEQYF.

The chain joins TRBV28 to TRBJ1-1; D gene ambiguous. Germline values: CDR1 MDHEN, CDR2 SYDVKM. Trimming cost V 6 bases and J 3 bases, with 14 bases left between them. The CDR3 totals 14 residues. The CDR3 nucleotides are TGTGCCAGCAGGACACCTACTGGGTACACTGAAGCTTTCTTT. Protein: CASRTPTGYTEAFF.

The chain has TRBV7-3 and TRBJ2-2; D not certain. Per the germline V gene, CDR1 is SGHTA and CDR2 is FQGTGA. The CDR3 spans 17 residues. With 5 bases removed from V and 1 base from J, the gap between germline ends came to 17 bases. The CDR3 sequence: CASSQSRMSGNTGELFF. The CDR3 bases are TGTGCCAGCAGCCAATCCAGAATGTCAGGGAACACCGGGGAGCTGTTTTTT.

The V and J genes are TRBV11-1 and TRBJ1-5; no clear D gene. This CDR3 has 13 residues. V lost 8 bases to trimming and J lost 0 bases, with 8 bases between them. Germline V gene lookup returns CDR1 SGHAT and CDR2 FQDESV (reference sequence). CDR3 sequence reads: CASARDSNQPQHF. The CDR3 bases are TGTGCCAGCGCGAGGGATAGCAATCAGCCCCAGCATTTT.

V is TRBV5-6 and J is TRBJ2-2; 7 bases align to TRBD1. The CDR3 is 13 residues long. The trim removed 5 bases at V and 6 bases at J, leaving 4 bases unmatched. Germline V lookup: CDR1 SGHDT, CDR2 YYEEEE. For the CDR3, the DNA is TGTGCCAGCAGACTACAGGGGCCCGGGGAGCTGTTTTTT. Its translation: CASRLQGPGELFF. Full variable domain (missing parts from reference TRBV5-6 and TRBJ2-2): DAGVTQSPTHLIKTRGQQVTLRCSPKSGHDTVSWYQQALGQGPQFIFQYYEEEERQRGNFPDRFSGHQFPNYSSELNVNALLLGDSALYLCASRLQGPGELFFGEGSRLTVL.

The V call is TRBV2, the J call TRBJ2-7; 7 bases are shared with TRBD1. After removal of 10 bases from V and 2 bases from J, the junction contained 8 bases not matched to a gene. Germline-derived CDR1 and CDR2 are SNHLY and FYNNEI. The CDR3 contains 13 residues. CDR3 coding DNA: TGTGCCATAGACAGGGATGGAACCTACGAGCAGTACTTC. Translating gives CAIDRDGTYEQYF.

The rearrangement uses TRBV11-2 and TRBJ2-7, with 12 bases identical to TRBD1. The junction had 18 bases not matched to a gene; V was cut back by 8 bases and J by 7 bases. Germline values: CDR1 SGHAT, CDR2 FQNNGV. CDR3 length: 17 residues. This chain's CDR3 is CASRSLLRGTGGGEQYF. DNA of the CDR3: TGTGCCAGCCGTTCCCTACTCCGTGGGACAGGGGGCGGTGAGCAGTACTTC.

The CDR3 here is CATASLTPEDTQYF. The CDR3 region has the DNA TGCGCCACCGCCAGCTTGACCCCCGAAGATACGCAGTATTTT. V gene TRBV5-1 combines with J gene TRBJ2-3; D unresolved. The germline V gene encodes CDR1 SGHRS and CDR2 YFSETQ. The V end was cut by 9 bases, the J end by 5 bases, with 19 bases between. The CDR3 runs 14 residues.

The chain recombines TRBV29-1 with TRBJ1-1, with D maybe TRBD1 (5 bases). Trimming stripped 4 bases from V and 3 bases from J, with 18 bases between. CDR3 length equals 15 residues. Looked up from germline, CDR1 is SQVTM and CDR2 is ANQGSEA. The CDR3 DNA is TGCAGCGTTGGGGCTGGTTGGGGCATGGACACTGAAGCTTTCTTT. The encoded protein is CSVGAGWGMDTEAFF.

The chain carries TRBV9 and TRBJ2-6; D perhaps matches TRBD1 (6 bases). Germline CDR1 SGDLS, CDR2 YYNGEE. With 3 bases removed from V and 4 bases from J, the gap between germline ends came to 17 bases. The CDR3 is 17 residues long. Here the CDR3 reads CASSGRTGSSGANVLTF. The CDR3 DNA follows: TGTGCCAGCAGCGGGAGAACAGGGTCATCAGGGGCCAACGTCCTGACTTTC.

For the CDR3, the DNA is TGTGCCAGCTTCCAGGCCCTGAACACTGAAGCTTTCTTT. This codes for CASFQALNTEAFF. J is TRBJ1-1 and V is TRBV6-6; D unclear. Germline CDR1 and CDR2: MNHNY and SVGAGI (reference sequence). V was clipped by 8 bases and J by 0 bases, with 10 bases between them. CDR3 length: 13 amino acids.

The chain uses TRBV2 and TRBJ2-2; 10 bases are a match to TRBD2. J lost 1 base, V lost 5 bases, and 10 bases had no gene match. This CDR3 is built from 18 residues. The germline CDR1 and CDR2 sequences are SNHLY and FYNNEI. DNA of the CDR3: TGTGCCAGCAGTTCCGGGACTAGCGACCCAAGGAACACCGGGGAGCTGTTTTTT. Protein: CASSSGTSDPRNTGELFF.

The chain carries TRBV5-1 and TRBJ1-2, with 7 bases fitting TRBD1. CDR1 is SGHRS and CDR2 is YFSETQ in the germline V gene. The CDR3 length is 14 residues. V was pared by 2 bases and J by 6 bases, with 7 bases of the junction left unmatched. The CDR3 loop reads CASSFKGQTHGYTF. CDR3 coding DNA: TGCGCCAGCAGCTTCAAGGGACAGACTCATGGCTACACCTTC.

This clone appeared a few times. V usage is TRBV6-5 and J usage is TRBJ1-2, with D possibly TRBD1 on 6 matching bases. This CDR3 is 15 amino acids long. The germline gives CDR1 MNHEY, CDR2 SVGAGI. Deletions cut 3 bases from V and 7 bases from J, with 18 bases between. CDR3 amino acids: CASSYTRGWAGGYTF. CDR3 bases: TGTGCCAGCAGTTATACCAGGGGATGGGCGGGTGGCTACACCTTC.

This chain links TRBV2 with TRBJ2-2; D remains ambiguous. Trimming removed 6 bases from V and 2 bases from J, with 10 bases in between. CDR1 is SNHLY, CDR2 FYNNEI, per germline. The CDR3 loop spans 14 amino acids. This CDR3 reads CASRRTDNTGELFF. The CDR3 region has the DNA TGTGCCAGCAGAAGGACGGATAACACCGGGGAGCTGTTTTTT.

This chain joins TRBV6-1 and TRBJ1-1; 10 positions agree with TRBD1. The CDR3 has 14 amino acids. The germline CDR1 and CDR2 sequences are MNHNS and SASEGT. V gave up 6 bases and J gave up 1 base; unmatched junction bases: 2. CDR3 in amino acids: CASSRDRGNTEAFF. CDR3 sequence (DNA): TGTGCCAGCAGCCGGGACAGGGGGAACACTGAAGCTTTCTTT.

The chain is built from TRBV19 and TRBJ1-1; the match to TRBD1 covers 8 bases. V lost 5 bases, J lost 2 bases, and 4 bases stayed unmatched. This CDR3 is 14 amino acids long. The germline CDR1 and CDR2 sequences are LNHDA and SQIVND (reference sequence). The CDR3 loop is CASSPPGGNTEAFF. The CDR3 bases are TGTGCCAGTAGTCCTCCAGGGGGCAACACTGAAGCTTTCTTT.

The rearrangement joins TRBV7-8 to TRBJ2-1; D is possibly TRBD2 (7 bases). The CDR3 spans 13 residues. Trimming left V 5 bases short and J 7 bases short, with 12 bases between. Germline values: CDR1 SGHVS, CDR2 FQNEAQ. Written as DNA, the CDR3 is TGTGCCAGCAGCCTAGGGGGGGGAAATGAGCAGTTCTTC. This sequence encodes CASSLGGGNEQFF.

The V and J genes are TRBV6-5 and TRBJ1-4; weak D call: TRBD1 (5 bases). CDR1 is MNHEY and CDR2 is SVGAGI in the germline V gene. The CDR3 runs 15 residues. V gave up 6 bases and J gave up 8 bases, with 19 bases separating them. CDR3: CASRRSQVPPEKLFF. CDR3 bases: TGTGCCAGCAGGAGATCACAGGTCCCACCGGAAAAACTGTTTTTT.

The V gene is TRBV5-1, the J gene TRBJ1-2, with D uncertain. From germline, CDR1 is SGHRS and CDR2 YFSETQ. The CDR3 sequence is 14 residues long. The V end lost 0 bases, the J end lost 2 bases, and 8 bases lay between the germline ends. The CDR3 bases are TGCGCCAGCAGCTTGGTAGTAGGGAACTATGGCTACACCTTC. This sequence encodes CASSLVVGNYGYTF. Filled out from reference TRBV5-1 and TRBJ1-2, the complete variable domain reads KAGVTQTPRYLIKTRGQQVTLSCSPISGHRSVSWYQQTPGQGLQFLFEYFSETQRNKGNFPGRFSGRQFSNSRSEMNVSTLELGDSALYLCASSLVVGNYGYTFGSGTRLTVV.

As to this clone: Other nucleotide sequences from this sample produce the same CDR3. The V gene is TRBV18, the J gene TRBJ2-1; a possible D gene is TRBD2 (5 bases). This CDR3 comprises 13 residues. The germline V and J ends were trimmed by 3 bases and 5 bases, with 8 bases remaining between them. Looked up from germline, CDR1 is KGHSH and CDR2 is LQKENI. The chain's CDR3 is CASSPGLDNEQFF. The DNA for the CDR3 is TGTGCCAGCTCACCCGGACTCGACAATGAGCAGTTCTTC.

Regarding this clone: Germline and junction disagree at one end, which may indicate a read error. The CDR3 reads CASSDSGQAKNIQYF. CDR3 in DNA: TGTGCCAGCAGTGACTCAGGACAGGCCAAAAACATTCAGTACTTC. This chain uses TRBV6-5 with TRBJ2-4; tentatively, D is TRBD1 (6 bases). This CDR3 is 15 amino acids long. The germline V gene has CDR1 MNHEY and CDR2 SVGAGI.

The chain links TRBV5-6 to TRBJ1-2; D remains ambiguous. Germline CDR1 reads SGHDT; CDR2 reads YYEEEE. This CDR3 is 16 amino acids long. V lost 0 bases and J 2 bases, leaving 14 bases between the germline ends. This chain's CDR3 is CASSLVSGVANYGYTF. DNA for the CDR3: TGTGCCAGCAGCTTGGTCTCCGGGGTCGCAAACTATGGCTACACCTTC.